The clone carrying this TCR beta chain was counted a few times. Its antigen is unknown. The library targeted TCRbeta and was prepared with unique molecular identifiers. TCRdb processed the PCR reads anew with MiXCR; each CDR3 protein has one entry. In the table there are just over 950,000 distinct CDR3 sequences, roughly 29% of which are singletons. In germline, CDR1 is LGHNA, CDR2 YSLEER. The V end lost 1 base, the J end lost 4 bases, and 8 bases lay between the germline ends. The CDR3 runs 14 residues. The sample comes from a study of T-cell reconstitution after alpha-beta-depleted transplantation in children. Regarding the study as a whole: Several hundred graft clones that had expanded were reportedly the source of alpha-beta T cells about two months after transplant.

The sequenced sample was PBMCs, mostly from graft donor cells, obtained 360 days after TCRalphabeta/CD19-depleted stem cell transplant. This clonotype originated in a boy in the first two years of life who had a stem cell transplant for SCID, so the T cells may come from the graft donor. The chain uses TRBV4-3 and TRBJ1-3, with D unresolved. The CDR3 spells CASSQATRGNTIYF. CDR3 coding DNA: TGCGCCAGCAGCCAAGCTACTCGCGGAAACACCATATATTTT.